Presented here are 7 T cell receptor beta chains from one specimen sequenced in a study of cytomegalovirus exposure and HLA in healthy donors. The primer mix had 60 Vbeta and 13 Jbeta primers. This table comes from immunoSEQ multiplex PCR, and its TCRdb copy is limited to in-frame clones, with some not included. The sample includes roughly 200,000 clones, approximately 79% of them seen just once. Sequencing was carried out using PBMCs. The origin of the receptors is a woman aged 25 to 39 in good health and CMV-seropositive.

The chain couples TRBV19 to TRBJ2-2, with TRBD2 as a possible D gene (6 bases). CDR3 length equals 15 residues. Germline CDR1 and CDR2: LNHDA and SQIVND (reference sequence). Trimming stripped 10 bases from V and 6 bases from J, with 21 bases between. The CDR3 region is CAIGIGGTGPGELFF. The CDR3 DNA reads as TGTGCCATCGGGATCGGGGGAACGGGCCCCGGGGAGCTGTTTTTT.

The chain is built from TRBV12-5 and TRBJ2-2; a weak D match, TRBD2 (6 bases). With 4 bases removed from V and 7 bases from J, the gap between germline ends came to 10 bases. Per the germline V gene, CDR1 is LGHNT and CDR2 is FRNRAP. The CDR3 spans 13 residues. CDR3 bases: TGTGCTAGTGGTTGGGGGGAAATCGGGGAGCTGTTTTTT. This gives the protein CASGWGEIGELFF. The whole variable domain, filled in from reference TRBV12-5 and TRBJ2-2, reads DARVTQTPRHKVTEMGQEVTMRCQPILGHNTVFWYRQTMMQGLELLAYFRNRAPLDDSGMPKDRFSAEMPDATLATLKIQPSEPRDSAVYFCASGWGEIGELFFGEGSRLTVL.

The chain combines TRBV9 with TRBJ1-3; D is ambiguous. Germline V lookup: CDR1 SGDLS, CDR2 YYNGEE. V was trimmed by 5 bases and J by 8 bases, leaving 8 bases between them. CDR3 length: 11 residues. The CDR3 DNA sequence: TGTGCCAGCAGTTTCACGGACACCATATATTTT. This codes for CASSFTDTIYF.

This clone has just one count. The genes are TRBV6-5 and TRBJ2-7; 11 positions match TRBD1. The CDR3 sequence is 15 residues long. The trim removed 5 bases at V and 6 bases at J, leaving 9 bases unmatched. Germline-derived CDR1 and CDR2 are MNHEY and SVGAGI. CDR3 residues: CASSTAGQGAGEQYF. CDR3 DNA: TGTGCCAGCAGTACCGCCGGACAGGGGGCGGGCGAGCAGTACTTC.

The CDR3 sequence is CASSTQGQETQYF. The CDR3, as DNA: TGTGCCAGCAGTACGCAGGGTCAAGAGACCCAGTACTTC. The J gene is TRBJ2-5, the V gene TRBV6-1, with D possibly matching TRBD1 (5 bases). In germline, CDR1 is MNHNS, CDR2 SASEGT. Trimming shortened V by 5 bases and J by 2 bases, and 9 bases separated the two germline ends. This CDR3 spans 13 amino acids.

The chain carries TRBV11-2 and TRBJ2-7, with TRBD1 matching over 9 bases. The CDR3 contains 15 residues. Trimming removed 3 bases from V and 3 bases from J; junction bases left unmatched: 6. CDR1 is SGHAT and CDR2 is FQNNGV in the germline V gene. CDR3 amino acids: CASSFGTGKYYEQYF. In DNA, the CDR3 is TGTGCCAGCAGCTTCGGGACAGGGAAGTACTACGAGCAGTACTTC.

This chain's CDR3 is CASNGGLDPGTEAFF. The CDR3 DNA reads as TGTGCCAGCAATGGTGGGCTGGACCCGGGGACTGAAGCTTTCTTT. The chain links TRBV27 to TRBJ1-1; unclear D gene. The CDR3 runs 15 residues. Between the trimmed V and J ends, which lost 7 bases and 5 bases, there was a span of 20 bases. Looked up from germline, CDR1 is MNHEY and CDR2 is SMNVEV (reference sequence).